This T cell receptor (beta chain) was documented in a study of OX40 agonist ivuxolimab in advanced cancers. Overall study context: Three patients had partial responses: one hepatocellular carcinoma, two cutaneous melanoma.

Study-wide results and limits: At doses 0.1 to 3.0 mg/kg, CD4+ and CD8+ clones expanded.

The CDR3 contains 13 residues. From germline, CDR1 is SGHTA and CDR2 FQGTGA. V lost 0 bases to trimming and J lost 15 bases, with 15 bases between them. Only in-frame clones appear in the TCRdb table, and some are missing; sequencing was by immunoSEQ multiplex PCR. Here the sample spans 70,000 to 95,000 clones, 80% to 90% being singletons. In the case of this clone: Its antigen is still unknown.

The V call is TRBV7-3, the J call TRBJ2-1; unclear D gene. Specimen: CD4+ or CD8+ T cells sorted from blood, collected in a trial of the OX40 agonist ivuxolimab. This sequence was found in an adult with an advanced solid tumor such as melanoma, head and neck, liver or kidney cancer. CDR3 residues: CASSLTGQTPRFF. In DNA form, the CDR3 reads TGTGCCAGCAGCTTAACTGGCCAAACCCCGCGGTTCTTC.